The rows below give T cell receptor beta chains drawn from one sample of a study of identical twins. TCRdb called the 5' RACE reads again in MiXCR, with one record for every CDR3 protein. The data contain nearly 650,000 distinct CDR3 sequences, less than 9% of them seen just once; the ten biggest clones take up less than 2%. These same data were also listed under a study on yellow fever vaccine responses in identical twins.

The sequencing input was PBMCs. Receptor source: a woman between 18 and 29 years old in good health. CDR3s include the opening cysteine and the closing phenylalanine or tryptophan. The order of the fields is J gene, D gene, clone size, V gene, CDR3 protein, CDR3 DNA. A D gene is named only where the DNA matches it firmly. Clone size, where shown, is once, few, many, or a class for clones that have expanded.

TRBJ2-7 TRBD2 few TRBV10-3 CAISRAGEAYEQYF TGTGCCATCAGCAGAGCGGGAGAGGCATACGAGCAGTACTTC
TRBJ2-7 TRBD2 . TRBV14 CASSQASGSSEQYF TGTGCCAGCAGCCAAGCTAGCGGGAGTTCCGAGCAGTACTTC
TRBJ2-1 . . TRBV5-4 CASSPFTGNNEQFF TGTGCCAGCAGCCCGTTTACAGGGAATAATGAGCAGTTCTTC
TRBJ1-4 . many TRBV12-3/TRBV12-4 CASSPGVATNEKLFF TGTGCCAGCAGCCCAGGGGTGGCAACTAATGAAAAACTGTTTTTT
TRBJ2-2 . . TRBV12-3/TRBV12-4 CASSLYKRVTGELFF TGTGCCAGCAGTTTATACAAGCGGGTCACCGGGGAGCTGTTTTTT
TRBJ2-2 . many TRBV29-1 CSVVPEGGPTGELFF TGCAGCGTCGTCCCGGAGGGGGGACCCACCGGGGAGCTGTTTTTT
TRBJ1-5 . many TRBV4-1 CASSQDGGSRTSHKRGNQPQHF TGCGCCAGCAGCCAAGATGGCGGATCTCGGACTTCCCATAAGAGGGGCAATCAGCCCCAGCATTTT
TRBJ2-2 . few TRBV5-5 CASSPFWSLEAGELFF TGTGCCAGCAGCCCGTTCTGGTCCTTGGAGGCCGGGGAGCTGTTTTTT
TRBJ2-1 . many TRBV20-1 CSARVARKYYNEQFF TGCAGTGCTAGAGTGGCCAGGAAATATTACAATGAGCAGTTCTTC
TRBJ1-5 . many TRBV12-3/TRBV12-4 CASSPNRGPQHF TGTGCCAGCAGCCCGAACCGTGGGCCCCAGCATTTT
TRBJ1-5 . many TRBV20-1 CSARSGSNQPQHF TGCAGTGCTAGATCCGGAAGCAATCAGCCCCAGCATTTT
TRBJ2-5 TRBD1 . TRBV14 CASSLRQGAARETQYF TGTGCCAGCAGCCTCCGACAGGGGGCAGCTCGAGAGACCCAGTACTTC
TRBJ2-2 . few TRBV20-1 CSARQGGGGELFF TGCAGTGCTAGACAGGGGGGCGGCGGGGAGCTGTTTTTT
TRBJ1-1 . many TRBV12-3/TRBV12-4 CASKGWPTGAEAFF TGTGCCAGCAAGGGTTGGCCAACTGGGGCTGAAGCTTTCTTT
TRBJ2-3 . few TRBV4-2 CASSQAQVGDTQYF TGTGCCAGCAGCCAAGCACAGGTAGGAGATACGCAGTATTTT
TRBJ2-6 . few TRBV29-1 CSVDSSGANVLTF TGCAGCGTTGATAGCTCTGGGGCCAACGTCCTGACTTTC
TRBJ1-1 . few TRBV20-1 CSAKGAGRTEAFF TGCAGTGCTAAAGGGGCAGGGAGGACTGAAGCTTTCTTT